This T cell receptor (beta chain) was identified in a study of vaccination effects on CD4 cells after COVID-19. Study results and limitations: By a late point after vaccination, infection- and vaccine-induced clones had shrunk markedly through clonal contraction.

This table comes from immunoSEQ multiplex PCR, and its TCRdb copy is limited to in-frame clones, with some not included. The table has 14,000 or so clones, just over 75% seen once. Before any sequencing was done, the ViraFEST assay used viral peptide pools to expand antigen-specific CD4+ T cells. Culture proceeded for 10 days, and CD4+ T cells were then isolated. Recipients of the vaccine had no prior SARS-CoV-2 infection and negative nucleocapsid antibodies. Each culture had half its medium swapped for IL-2 medium on days 3 and 7. This clone has more than one count but fewer than ten. The antigen is undetermined. The receptor was isolated from a human donor who received a COVID-19 vaccine. The source material was CD4+ T cells from PBMCs cultured with HCoV-229E spike peptides, sampled before COVID-19 vaccination.

CDR3 sequence: CASSRGTTNYGYTF. CDR3 coding DNA: TGTGCCAGCAGTCGCGGGACAACTAACTATGGCTACACCTTC. The rearrangement joins TRBV27 to TRBJ1-2, with D possibly matching TRBD1 (6 bases). Trimming pared 5 bases from V and 0 bases from J, leaving 10 bases between. The CDR3 loop spans 14 amino acids. Germline lookup yields CDR1 MNHEY and CDR2 SMNVEV (reference sequence).